The clone carrying this TCR beta chain was counted at least ten times. What it binds is not known. Assembly of TCR beta libraries relied on iRepertoire HTBI primers together with Arm-PCR of CDR3 regions. TCRdb fed the multiplex PCR reads into MiXCR, producing one record per CDR3 protein. The sample yields about 320,000 distinct CDR3 sequences, 18% seen once. This specimen comes from a study of regulatory T cells in long-lasting Graves disease. General study results and limits: Accuracy may have been reduced by the small sample size.

V shed 8 bases, J shed 5 bases, and the junction held 3 bases outside the gene matches. This CDR3 is built from 13 residues. Germline CDR1 and CDR2: ENHRY and SYGVKD. The time point is: newly diagnosed GD, antithyroid drugs for less than 3 months. Researchers made the TCR library from RNA that was extracted from PBMCs. As collected, the peripheral blood samples measured about 9.6 milliliters each and went into EDTA tubes. V usage is TRBV10-3 and J usage is TRBJ2-5; TRBD1 aligns across 12 bases. This TCR derives from a female donor with Graves disease. Sample: peripheral blood mononuclear cells (PBMCs), taken at new diagnosis, from a patient treated with antithyroid drugs. The CDR3 here is CAIGTGGRETQYF. CDR3 in DNA: TGTGCCATCGGGACAGGGGGCAGGGAGACCCAGTACTTC.